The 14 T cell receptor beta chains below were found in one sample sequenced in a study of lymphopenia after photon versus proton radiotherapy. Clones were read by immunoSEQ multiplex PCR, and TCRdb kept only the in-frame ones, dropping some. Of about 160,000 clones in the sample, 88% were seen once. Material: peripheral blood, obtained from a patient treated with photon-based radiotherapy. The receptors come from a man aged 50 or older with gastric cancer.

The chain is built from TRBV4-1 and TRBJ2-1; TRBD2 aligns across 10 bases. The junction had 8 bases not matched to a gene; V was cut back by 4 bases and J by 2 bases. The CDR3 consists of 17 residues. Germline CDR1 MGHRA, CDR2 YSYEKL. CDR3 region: CASSPTRTSGTYNEQFF. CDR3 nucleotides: TGCGCCAGCAGCCCCACAAGGACTAGCGGCACCTACAATGAGCAGTTCTTC.

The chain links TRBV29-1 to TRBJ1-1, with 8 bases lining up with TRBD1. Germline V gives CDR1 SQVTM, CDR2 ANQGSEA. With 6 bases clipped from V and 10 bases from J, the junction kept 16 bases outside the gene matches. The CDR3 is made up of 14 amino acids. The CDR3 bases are TGCAGCGTGGTATTGACAGGGGCGGGGAGAGGAGCTTTCTTT. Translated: CSVVLTGAGRGAFF.

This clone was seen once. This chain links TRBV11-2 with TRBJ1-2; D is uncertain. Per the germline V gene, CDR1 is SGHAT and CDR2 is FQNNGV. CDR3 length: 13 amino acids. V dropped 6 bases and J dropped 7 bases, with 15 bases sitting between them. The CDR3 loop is CASSHKPEGGYTF. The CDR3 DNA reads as TGTGCCAGCAGTCACAAGCCCGAGGGTGGCTACACCTTC.

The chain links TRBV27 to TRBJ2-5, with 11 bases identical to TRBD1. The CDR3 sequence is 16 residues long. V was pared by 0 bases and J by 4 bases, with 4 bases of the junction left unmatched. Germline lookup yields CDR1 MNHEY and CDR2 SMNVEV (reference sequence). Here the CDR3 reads CASSLSWTGGPETQYF. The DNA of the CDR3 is TGTGCCAGCAGTTTATCGTGGACAGGGGGCCCAGAGACCCAGTACTTC.

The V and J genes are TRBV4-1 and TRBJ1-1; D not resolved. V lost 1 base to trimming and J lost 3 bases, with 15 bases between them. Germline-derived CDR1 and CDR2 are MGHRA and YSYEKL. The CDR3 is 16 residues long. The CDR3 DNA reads TGCGCCAGCAGCCAAGTCCGGACGGGAGGGCACACTGAAGCTTTCTTT. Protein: CASSQVRTGGHTEAFF.

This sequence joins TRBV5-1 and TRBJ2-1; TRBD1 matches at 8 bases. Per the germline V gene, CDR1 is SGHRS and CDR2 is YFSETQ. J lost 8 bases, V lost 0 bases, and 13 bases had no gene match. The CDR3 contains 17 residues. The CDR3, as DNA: TGCGCCAGCAGCTTGGCGCGAGGGGCAGGGGGCGGCTATGAGCAGTTCTTC. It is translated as CASSLARGAGGGYEQFF.

As DNA, the CDR3 is TGTGCCAGCAGTCCCTCGACTAGCGGGACGTTATACAATGAGCAGTTCTTC. Residues: CASSPSTSGTLYNEQFF. The chain recombines TRBV27 with TRBJ2-1; 11 bases agree with TRBD2. CDR3 length: 17 amino acids. The trim removed 5 bases at V and 4 bases at J, leaving 10 bases unmatched. The germline gives CDR1 MNHEY, CDR2 SMNVEV (reference sequence).

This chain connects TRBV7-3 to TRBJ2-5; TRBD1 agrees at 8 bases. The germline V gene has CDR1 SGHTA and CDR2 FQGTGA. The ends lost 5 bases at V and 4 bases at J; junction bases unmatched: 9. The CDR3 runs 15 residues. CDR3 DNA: TGTGCCAGCAGCCCCTCAGGGGGCTCCATAGAGACCCAGTACTTC. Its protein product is CASSPSGGSIETQYF.

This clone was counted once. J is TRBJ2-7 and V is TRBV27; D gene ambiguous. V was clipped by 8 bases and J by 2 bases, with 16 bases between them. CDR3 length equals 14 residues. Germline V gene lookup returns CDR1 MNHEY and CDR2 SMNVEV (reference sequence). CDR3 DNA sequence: TGTGCCAGCCGCGCCACACAGACCACCTACGAGCAGTACTTC. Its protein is CASRATQTTYEQYF.

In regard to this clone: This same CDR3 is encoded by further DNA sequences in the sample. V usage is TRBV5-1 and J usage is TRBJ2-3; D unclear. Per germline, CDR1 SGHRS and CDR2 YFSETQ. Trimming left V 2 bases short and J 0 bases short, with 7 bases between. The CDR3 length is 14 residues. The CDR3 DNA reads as TGCGCCAGCAGCTTTGGGTCTAGCACAGATACGCAGTATTTT. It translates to CASSFGSSTDTQYF.

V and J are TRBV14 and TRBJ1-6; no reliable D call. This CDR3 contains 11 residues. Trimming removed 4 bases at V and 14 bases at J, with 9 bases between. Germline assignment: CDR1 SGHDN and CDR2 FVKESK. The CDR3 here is CASSPHRALHF. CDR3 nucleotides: TGTGCCAGCAGCCCCCATAGGGCCCTCCACTTT.

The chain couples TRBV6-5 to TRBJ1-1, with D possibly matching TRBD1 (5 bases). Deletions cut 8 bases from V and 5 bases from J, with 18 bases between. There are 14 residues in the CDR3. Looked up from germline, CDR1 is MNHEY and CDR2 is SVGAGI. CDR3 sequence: CASYLLSQGTEAFF. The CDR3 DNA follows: TGTGCCAGCTACCTCTTAAGTCAGGGAACTGAAGCTTTCTTT.

CDR3 DNA: TGTGCCAGCAGTTTCGGGGGGACTGGAAACACCATATATTTT. This translates into CASSFGGTGNTIYF. The chain couples TRBV27 to TRBJ1-3, with a tentative D call TRBD1 (5 bases). Germline V gene sequence: CDR1 MNHEY, CDR2 SMNVEV (reference sequence). The V end was cut by 3 bases, the J end by 2 bases, with 8 bases between. The CDR3 has 14 amino acids.

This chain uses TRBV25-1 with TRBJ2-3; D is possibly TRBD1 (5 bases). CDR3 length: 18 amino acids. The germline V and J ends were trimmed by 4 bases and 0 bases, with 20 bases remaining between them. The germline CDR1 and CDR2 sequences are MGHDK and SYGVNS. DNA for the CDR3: TGTGCCAGCAGTGGGGGCCTCAAATACCGACCTAGCACAGATACGCAGTATTTT. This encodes CASSGGLKYRPSTDTQYF.